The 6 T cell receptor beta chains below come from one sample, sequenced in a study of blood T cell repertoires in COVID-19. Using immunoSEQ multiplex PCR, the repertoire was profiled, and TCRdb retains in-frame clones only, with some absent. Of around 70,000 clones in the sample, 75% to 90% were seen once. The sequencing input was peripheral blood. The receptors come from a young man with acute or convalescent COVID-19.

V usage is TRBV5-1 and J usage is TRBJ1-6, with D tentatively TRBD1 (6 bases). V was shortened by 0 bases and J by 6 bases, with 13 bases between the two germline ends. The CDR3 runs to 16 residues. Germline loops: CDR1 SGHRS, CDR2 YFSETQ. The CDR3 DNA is TGCGCCAGCAGCTTGGGGCAGGGGAGCCCTAATTCACCCCTCCACTTT. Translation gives CASSLGQGSPNSPLHF.

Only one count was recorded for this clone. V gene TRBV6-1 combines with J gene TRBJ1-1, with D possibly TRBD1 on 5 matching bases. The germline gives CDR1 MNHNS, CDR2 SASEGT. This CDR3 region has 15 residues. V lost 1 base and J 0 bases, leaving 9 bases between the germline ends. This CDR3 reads CASSEEGGVNTEAFF. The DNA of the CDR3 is TGTGCCAGCAGTGAAGAGGGAGGGGTGAACACTGAAGCTTTCTTT.

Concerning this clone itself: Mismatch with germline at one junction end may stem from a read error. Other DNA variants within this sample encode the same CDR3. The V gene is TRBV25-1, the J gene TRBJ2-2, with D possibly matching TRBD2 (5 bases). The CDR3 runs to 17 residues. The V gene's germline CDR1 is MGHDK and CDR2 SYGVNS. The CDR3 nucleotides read TGTGCCAGCGGCGGCGGTCCCAACCCCGAGAACACCGGGGAGCTATTTTTT. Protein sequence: CASGGGPNPENTGELFF.

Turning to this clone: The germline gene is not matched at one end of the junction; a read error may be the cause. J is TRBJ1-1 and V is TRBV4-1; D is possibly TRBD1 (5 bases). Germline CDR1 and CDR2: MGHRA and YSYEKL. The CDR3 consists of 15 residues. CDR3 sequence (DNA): TGCGCCAGCAGCCGAGAGACAGAAACGAACGCTGAAGCTTTCTTT. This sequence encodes CASSRETETNAEAFF.

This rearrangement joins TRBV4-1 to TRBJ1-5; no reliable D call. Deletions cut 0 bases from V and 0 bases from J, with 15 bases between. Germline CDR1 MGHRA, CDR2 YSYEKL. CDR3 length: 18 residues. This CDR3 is CASSQEGRALYSNQPQHF. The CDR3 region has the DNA TGCGCCAGCAGCCAAGAGGGCAGAGCTCTCTATAGCAATCAGCCCCAGCATTTT.

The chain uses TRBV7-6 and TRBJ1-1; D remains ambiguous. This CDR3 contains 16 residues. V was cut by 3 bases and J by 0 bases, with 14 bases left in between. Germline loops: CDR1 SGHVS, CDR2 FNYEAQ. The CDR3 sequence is CASSLEVGRMNTEAFF. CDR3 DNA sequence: TGTGCCAGCAGCTTGGAGGTCGGACGGATGAACACTGAAGCTTTCTTT.